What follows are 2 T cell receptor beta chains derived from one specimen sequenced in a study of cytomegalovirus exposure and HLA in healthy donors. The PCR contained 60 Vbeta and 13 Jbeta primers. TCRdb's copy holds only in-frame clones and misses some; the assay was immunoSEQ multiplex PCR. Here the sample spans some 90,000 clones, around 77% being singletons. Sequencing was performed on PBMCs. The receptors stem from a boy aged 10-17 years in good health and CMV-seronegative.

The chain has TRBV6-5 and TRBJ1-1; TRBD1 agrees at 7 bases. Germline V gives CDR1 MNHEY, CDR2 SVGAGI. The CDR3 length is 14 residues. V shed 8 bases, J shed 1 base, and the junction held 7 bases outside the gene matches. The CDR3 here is CASSLDRANTEAFF. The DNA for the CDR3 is TGTGCCAGCTCGCTCGACAGGGCGAACACTGAAGCTTTCTTT.

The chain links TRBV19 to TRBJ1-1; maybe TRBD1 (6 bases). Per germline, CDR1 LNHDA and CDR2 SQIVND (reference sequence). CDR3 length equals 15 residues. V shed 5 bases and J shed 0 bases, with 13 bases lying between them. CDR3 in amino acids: CASSPETGMNTEAFF. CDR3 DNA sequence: TGTGCCAGTAGTCCCGAGACAGGCATGAACACTGAAGCTTTCTTT. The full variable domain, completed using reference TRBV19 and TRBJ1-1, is DGGITQSPKYLFRKEGQNVTLSCEQNLNHDAMYWYRQDPGQGLRLIYYSQIVNDFQKGDIAEGYSVSREKKESFPLTVTSAQKNPTAFYLCASSPETGMNTEAFFGQGTRLTVV.